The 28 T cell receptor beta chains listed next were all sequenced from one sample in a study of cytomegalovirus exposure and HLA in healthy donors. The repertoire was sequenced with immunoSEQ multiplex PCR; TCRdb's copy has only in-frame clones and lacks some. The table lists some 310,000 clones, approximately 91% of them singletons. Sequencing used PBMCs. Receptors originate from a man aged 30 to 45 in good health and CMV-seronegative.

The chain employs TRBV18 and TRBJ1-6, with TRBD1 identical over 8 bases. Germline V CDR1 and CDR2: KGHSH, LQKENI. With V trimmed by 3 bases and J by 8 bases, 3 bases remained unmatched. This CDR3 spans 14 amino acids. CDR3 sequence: CASSPQTGDSPLHF. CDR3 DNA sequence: TGTGCCAGCTCACCGCAGACAGGGGATTCACCCCTCCACTTT.

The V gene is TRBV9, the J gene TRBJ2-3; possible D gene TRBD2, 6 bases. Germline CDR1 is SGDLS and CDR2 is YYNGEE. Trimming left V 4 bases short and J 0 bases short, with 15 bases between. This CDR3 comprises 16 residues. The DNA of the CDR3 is TGTGCCAGCAGCTCACGGACTAACCCCAGCACAGATACGCAGTATTTT. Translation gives CASSSRTNPSTDTQYF.

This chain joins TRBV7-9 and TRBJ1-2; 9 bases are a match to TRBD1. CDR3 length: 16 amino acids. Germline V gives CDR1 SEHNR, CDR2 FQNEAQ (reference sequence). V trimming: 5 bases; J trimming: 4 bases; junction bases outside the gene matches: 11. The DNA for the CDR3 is TGTGCCAGCAGCGGCAGGGGTAGGGACAGGGTCTATGGCTACACCTTC. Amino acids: CASSGRGRDRVYGYTF.

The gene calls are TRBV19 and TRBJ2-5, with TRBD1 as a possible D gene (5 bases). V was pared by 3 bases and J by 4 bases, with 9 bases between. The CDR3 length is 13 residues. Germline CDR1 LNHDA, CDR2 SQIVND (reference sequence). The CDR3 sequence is CASSMQGAETQYF. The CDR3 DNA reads TGTGCCAGTAGTATGCAGGGTGCAGAGACCCAGTACTTC.

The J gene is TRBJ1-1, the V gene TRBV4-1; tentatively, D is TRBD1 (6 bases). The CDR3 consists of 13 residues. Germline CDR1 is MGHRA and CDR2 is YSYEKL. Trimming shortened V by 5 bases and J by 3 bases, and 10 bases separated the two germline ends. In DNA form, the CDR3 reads TGCGCCAGCAGCAGGCGACAGGACACTGAAGCTTTCTTT. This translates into CASSRRQDTEAFF.

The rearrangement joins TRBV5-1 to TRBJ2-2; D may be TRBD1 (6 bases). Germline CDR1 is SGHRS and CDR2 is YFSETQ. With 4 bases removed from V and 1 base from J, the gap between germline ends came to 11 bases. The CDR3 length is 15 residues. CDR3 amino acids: CASSKSTGNTGELFF. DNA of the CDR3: TGCGCCAGCAGCAAGTCGACAGGGAACACCGGGGAGCTGTTTTTT.

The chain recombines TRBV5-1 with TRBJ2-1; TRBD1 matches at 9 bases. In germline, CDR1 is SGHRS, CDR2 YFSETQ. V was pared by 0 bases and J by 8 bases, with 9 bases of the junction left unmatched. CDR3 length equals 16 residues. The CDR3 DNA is TGCGCCAGCAGCTTGGGAGGGACAGGGATGGCCGATGAGCAGTTCTTC. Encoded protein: CASSLGGTGMADEQFF.

DNA of the CDR3: TGTGCCAGCAGTTCGGGCGGGGGGAGCACAGATACGCAGTATTTT. Amino acid sequence: CASSSGGGSTDTQYF. This sequence joins TRBV6-5 and TRBJ2-3; 8 bases line up with TRBD2. With V trimmed by 4 bases and J by 0 bases, 3 bases remained unmatched. The germline V gene encodes CDR1 MNHEY and CDR2 SVGAGI. CDR3 length equals 15 residues.

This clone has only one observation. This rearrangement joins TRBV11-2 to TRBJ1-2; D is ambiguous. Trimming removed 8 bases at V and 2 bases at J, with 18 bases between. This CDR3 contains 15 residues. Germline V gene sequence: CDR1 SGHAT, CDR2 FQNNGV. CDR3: CASRALLGGNYGYTF. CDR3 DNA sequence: TGTGCCAGCCGAGCCCTACTTGGCGGGAACTATGGCTACACCTTC. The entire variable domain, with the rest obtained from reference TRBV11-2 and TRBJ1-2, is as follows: EAGVAQSPRYKIIEKRQSVAFWCNPISGHATLYWYQQILGQGPKLLIQFQNNGVVDDSQLPKDRFSAERLKGVDSTLKIQPAKLEDSAVYLCASRALLGGNYGYTFGSGTRLTVV.

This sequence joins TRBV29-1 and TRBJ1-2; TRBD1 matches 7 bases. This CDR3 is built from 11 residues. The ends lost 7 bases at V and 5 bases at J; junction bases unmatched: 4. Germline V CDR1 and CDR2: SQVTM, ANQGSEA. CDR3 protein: CSGQGEYGYTF. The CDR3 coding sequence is TGCAGCGGACAGGGCGAATATGGCTACACCTTC. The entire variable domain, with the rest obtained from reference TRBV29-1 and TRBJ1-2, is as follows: SAVISQKPSRDICQRGTSLTIQCQVDSQVTMMFWYRQQPGQSLTLIATANQGSEATYESGFVIDKFPISRPNLTFSTLTVSNMSPEDSSIYLCSGQGEYGYTFGSGTRLTVV.

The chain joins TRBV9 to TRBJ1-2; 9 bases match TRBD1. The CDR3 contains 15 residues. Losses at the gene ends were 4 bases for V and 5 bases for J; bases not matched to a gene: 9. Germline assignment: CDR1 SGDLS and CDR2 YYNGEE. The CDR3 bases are TGTGCCAGCAGCCCACAGGGGGCTGCTTCGTATGGCTACACCTTC. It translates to CASSPQGAASYGYTF.

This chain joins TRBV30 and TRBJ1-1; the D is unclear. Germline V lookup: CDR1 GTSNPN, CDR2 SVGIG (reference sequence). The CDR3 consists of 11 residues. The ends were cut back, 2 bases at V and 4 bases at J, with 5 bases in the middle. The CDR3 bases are TGTGCCTGGAGTCCCGGCACTGAAGCTTTCTTT. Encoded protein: CAWSPGTEAFF.

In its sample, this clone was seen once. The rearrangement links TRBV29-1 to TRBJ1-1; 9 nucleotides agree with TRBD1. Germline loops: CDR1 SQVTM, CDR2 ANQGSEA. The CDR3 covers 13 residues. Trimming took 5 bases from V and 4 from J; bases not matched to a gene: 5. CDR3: CSVTGGAGTEAFF. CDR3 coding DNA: TGCAGCGTTACAGGGGGCGCTGGCACTGAAGCTTTCTTT.

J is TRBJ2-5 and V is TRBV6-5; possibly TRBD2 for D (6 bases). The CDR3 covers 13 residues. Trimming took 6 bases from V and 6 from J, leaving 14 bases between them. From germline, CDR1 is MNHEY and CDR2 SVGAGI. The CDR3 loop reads CASRDRGRKTQYF. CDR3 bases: TGTGCCAGCAGGGACCGAGGGAGGAAGACCCAGTACTTC.

The chain's CDR3 is CASSIPGTRRTNTEAFF. In DNA, the CDR3 is TGTGCCAGTAGTATCCCCGGGACAAGGAGGACCAACACTGAAGCTTTCTTT. V gene TRBV19 combines with J gene TRBJ1-1; TRBD1 is a possible D gene (6 bases). Trimming removed 3 bases from V and 2 bases from J, with 19 bases in between. CDR1 is LNHDA, CDR2 SQIVND, per germline (reference sequence). There are 17 residues in the CDR3. Combining the CDR3 with reference TRBV19 and TRBJ1-1 gives the whole variable domain DGGITQSPKYLFRKEGQNVTLSCEQNLNHDAMYWYRQDPGQGLRLIYYSQIVNDFQKGDIAEGYSVSREKKESFPLTVTSAQKNPTAFYLCASSIPGTRRTNTEAFFGQGTRLTVV.

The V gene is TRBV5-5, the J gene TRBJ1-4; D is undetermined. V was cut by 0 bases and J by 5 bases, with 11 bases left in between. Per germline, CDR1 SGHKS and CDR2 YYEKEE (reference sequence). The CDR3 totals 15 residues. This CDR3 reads CASSLGAGLNEKLFF. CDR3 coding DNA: TGTGCCAGCAGCTTGGGGGCCGGTCTGAATGAAAAACTGTTTTTT. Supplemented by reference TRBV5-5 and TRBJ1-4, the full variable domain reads DAGVTQSPTHLIKTRGQQVTLRCSPISGHKSVSWYQQVLGQGPQFIFQYYEKEERGRGNFPDRFSARQFPNYSSELNVNALLLGDSALYLCASSLGAGLNEKLFFGSGTQLSVL.

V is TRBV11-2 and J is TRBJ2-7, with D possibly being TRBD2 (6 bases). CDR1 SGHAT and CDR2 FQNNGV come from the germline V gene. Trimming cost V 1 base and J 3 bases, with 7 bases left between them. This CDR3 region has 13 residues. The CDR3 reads CASSLGGVYEQYF. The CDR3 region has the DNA TGTGCCAGCAGCTTAGGGGGGGTCTACGAGCAGTACTTC.

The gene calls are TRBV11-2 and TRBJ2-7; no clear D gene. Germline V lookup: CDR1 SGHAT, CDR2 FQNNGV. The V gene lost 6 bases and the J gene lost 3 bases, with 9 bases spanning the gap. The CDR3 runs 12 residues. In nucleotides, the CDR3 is TGTGCCAGCAGTTTCCCTTACTACGAGCAGTACTTC. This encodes CASSFPYYEQYF.

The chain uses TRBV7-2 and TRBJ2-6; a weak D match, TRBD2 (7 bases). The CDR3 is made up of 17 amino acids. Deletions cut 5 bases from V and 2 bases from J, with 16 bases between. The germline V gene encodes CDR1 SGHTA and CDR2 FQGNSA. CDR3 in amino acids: CASSASTGGAGANVLTF. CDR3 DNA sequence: TGTGCCAGCAGCGCTTCAACGGGGGGCGCTGGGGCCAACGTCCTGACTTTC.

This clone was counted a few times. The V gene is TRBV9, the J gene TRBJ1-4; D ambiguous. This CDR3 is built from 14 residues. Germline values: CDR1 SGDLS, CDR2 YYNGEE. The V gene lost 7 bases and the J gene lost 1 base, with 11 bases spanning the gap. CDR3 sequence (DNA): TGTGCCAGCGGATTGGAGGGAACTAATGAAAAACTGTTTTTT. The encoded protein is CASGLEGTNEKLFF. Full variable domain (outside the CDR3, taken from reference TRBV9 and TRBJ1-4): DSGVTQTPKHLITATGQRVTLRCSPRSGDLSVYWYQQSLDQGLQFLIQYYNGEERAKGNILERFSAQQFPDLHSELNLSSLELGDSALYFCASGLEGTNEKLFFGSGTQLSVL.

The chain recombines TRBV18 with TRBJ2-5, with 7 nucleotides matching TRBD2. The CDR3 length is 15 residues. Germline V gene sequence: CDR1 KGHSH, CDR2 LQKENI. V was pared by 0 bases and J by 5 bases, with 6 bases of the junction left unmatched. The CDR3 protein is CASSPPSRGGETQYF. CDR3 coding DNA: TGTGCCAGCTCACCACCGAGTCGGGGAGGGGAGACCCAGTACTTC. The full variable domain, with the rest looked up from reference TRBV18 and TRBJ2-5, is NAGVMQNPRHLVRRRGQEARLRCSPMKGHSHVYWYRQLPEEGLKFMVYLQKENIIDESGMPKERFSAEFPKEGPSILRIQQVVRGDSAAYFCASSPPSRGGETQYFGPGTRLLVL.

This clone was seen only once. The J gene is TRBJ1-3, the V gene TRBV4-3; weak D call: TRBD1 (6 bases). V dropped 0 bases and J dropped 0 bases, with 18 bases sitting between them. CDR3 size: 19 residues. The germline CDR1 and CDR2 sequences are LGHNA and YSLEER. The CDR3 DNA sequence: TGCGCCAGCAGCCAAGATCGTAACAGGGCCCAATTCTCTGGAAACACCATATATTTT. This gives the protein CASSQDRNRAQFSGNTIYF.

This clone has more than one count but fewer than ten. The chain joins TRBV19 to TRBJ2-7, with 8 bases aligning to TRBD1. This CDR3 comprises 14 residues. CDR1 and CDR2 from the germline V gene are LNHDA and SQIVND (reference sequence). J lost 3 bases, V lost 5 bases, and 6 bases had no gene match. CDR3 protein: CASSSTGVNYEQYF. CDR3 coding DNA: TGTGCCAGTAGTTCGACAGGGGTCAACTACGAGCAGTACTTC. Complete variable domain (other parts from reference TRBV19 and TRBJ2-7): DGGITQSPKYLFRKEGQNVTLSCEQNLNHDAMYWYRQDPGQGLRLIYYSQIVNDFQKGDIAEGYSVSREKKESFPLTVTSAQKNPTAFYLCASSSTGVNYEQYFGPGTRLTVT.

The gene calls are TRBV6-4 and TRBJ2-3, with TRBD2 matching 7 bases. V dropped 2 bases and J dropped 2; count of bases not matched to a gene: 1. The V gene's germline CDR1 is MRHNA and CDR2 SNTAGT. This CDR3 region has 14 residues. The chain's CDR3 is CASSDSGDTDTQYF. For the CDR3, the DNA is TGTGCCAGCAGTGACAGCGGGGACACAGATACGCAGTATTTT.

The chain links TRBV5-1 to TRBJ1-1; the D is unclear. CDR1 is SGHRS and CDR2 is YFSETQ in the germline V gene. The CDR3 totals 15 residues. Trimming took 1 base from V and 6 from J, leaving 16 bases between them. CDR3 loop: CASSLPGTGSAEAFF. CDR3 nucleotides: TGCGCCAGCAGCTTGCCCGGAACCGGTAGCGCTGAAGCTTTCTTT.

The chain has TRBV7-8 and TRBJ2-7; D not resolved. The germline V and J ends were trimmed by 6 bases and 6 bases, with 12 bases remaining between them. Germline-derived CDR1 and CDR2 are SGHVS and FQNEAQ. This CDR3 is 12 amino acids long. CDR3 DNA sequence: TGTGCCAGCAGTATTTTATGGGCCGAGCAGTACTTC. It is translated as CASSILWAEQYF.

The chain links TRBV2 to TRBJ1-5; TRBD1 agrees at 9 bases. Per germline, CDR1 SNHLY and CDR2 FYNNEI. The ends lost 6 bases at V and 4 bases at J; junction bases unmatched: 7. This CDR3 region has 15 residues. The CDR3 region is CASRTGQGLNQPQHF. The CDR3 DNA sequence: TGTGCCAGCAGGACGGGACAGGGTCTTAATCAGCCCCAGCATTTT.

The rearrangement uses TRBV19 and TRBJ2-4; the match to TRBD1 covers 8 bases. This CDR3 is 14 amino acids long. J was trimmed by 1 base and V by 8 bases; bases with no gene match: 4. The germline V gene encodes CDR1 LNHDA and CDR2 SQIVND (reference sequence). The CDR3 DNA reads TGTGCCAGTGTGGACAGGGCTGCCAAAAACATTCAGTACTTC. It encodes CASVDRAAKNIQYF. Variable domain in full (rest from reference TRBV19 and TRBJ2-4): DGGITQSPKYLFRKEGQNVTLSCEQNLNHDAMYWYRQDPGQGLRLIYYSQIVNDFQKGDIAEGYSVSREKKESFPLTVTSAQKNPTAFYLCASVDRAAKNIQYFGAGTRLSVL.